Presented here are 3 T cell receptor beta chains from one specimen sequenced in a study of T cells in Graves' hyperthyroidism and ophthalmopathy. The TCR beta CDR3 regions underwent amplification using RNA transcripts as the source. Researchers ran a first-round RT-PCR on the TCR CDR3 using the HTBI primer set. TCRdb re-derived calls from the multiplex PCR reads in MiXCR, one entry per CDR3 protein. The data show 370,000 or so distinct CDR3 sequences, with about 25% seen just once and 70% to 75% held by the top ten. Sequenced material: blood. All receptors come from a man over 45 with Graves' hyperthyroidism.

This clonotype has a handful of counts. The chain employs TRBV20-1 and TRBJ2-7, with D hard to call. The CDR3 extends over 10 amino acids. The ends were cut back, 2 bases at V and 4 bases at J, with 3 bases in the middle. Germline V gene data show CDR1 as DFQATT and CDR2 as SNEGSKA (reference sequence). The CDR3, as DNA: TGCAGTGCTAGACTTTACGAGCAGTACTTC. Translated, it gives CSARLYEQYF.

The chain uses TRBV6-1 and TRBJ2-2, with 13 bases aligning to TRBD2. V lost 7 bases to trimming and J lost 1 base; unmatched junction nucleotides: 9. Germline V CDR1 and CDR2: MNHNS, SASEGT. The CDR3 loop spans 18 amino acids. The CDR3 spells CASKWGLAGTVNTGELFF. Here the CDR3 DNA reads TGTGCCAGCAAATGGGGACTAGCGGGAACGGTGAACACCGGGGAGCTGTTTTTT.

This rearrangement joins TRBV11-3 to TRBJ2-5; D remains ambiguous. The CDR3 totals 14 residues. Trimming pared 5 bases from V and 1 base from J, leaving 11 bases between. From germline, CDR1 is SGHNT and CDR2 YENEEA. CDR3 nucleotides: TGTGCCAGCAGCCCAAGGCCCAGCCAAGAGACCCAGTACTTC. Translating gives CASSPRPSQETQYF.